The 4 T cell receptor beta chains in this list originate from one sample, sequenced in a study of post-analysis software for immune sequencing data. Findings and caveats of the study: The study found TRBV5-6, TRBV5-1 and TRBV20-1 among 4 or 5 TRBV segments more frequent in patients than controls.

Carried by the TCR beta cDNA libraries were unique molecular identifiers. TCRdb re-called the PCR reads with MiXCR, one entry per CDR3 protein. Of roughly 650,000 distinct CDR3 sequences in the sample, approximately 59% were seen once. These receptors' targets are unknown. Sequencing was done on a sample of blood. These receptor sequences come from a girl between 2 and 10 years old with multiple sclerosis.

The table lists this clonotype with a few counts. The chain links TRBV20-1 to TRBJ2-7, with 7 bases fitting TRBD1. The J call is uncertain, as TRBJ2-5 better fits the DNA end. CDR1 and CDR2 (germline): DFQATT, SNEGSKA (reference sequence). This CDR3 contains 13 residues. CDR3 sequence (DNA): TGCAGTGCTAGAGTGGGACAGATGGAGACCCAGTACTTC. Amino acids: CSARVGQMETQYF.

Comments on this clonotype: One end of the junction varies from germline; a read error may be responsible. The chain combines TRBV20-1 with TRBJ1-6, with D hard to call. CDR3 length: 15 residues. Germline V gene lookup returns CDR1 DFQATT and CDR2 SNEGSKA (reference sequence). In DNA form, the CDR3 reads TGCAGTGCTAGAGAGCCAGGAACCTATAATTCGCCCCTCCACTTT. It yields the protein CSAREPGTYNSPLHF.

This sequence joins TRBV3-1 and TRBJ2-1; TRBD1 aligns across 7 bases. There are 15 residues in the CDR3. The V segment lost 4 bases and the J segment 4 bases; nucleotides outside the gene matches: 7. Germline assignment: CDR1 LGHDT and CDR2 YNNKEL (reference sequence). CDR3 residues: CASSPTGNGYNEQFF. CDR3 bases: TGTGCCAGCAGCCCGACAGGGAATGGTTACAATGAGCAGTTCTTC.

This clonotype was detected only a few times. CDR3 sequence: CASSPPLAVYNEQFF. CDR3 bases: TGTGCCAGCAGCCCCCCACTAGCGGTTTACAATGAGCAGTTCTTC. The chain is built from TRBV7-2 and TRBJ2-1; TRBD2 matches at 8 bases. The CDR3 runs to 15 residues. Germline V lookup: CDR1 SGHTA, CDR2 FQGNSA. J was trimmed by 4 bases and V by 5 bases; bases with no gene match: 7.